This T cell receptor (beta chain) originates from a study of siplizumab effects on memory and regulatory T cells. Overall study findings and caveats: Naive or memory phenotype assignment was not possible for roughly 80-96% of proliferating CD4+ or CD8+ clones.

Per sample, some 10^5 TCR templates were assayed. Here immunoSEQ multiplex PCR was the method, and the copy in TCRdb shows in-frame clones only, minus some. The sample holds approximately 58,000 clones; approximately 95% are singletons and the top ten take about 40%. To note about this clone: Its cognate antigen is unknown.

The clonotype comes from a human donor in good health. The sample taken for sequencing was CD8+ T cells sorted from blood.

The CDR3 region is CASSEWPGQMNTEAFF. The DNA for the CDR3 is TGTGCCAGCAGTGAATGGCCGGGACAGATGAACACTGAAGCTTTCTTT. The genes are TRBV6-1 and TRBJ1-1; 7 bases agree with TRBD1. Germline trimming cut 2 bases from V and 0 bases from J; bases unmatched to any gene: 6. CDR3 length equals 16 residues. Germline CDR1 MNHNS, CDR2 SASEGT.